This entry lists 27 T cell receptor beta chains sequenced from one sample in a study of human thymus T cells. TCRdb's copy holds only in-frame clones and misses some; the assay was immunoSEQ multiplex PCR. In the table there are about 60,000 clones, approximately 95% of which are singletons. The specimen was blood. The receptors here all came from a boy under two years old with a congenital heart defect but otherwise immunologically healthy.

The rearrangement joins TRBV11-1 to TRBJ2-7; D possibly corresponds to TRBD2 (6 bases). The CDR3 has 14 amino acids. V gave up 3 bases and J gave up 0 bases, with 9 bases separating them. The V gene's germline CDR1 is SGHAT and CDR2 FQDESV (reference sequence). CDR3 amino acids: CASSFVGGSYEQYF. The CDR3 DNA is TGTGCCAGCAGCTTCGTCGGGGGCTCCTACGAGCAGTACTTC. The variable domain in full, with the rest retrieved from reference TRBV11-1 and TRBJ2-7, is EAEVAQSPRYKITEKSQAVAFWCDPISGHATLYWYRQILGQGPELLVQFQDESVVDDSQLPKDRFSAERLKGVDSTLKIQPAELGDSAMYLCASSFVGGSYEQYFGPGTRLTVT.

CDR3: CASSPEGLRGTQYF. The CDR3 DNA follows: TGCGCCAGCAGCCCTGAGGGCCTACGGGGGACGCAGTATTTT. The chain has TRBV5-1 and TRBJ2-3; possibly TRBD2 for D (6 bases). V lost 4 bases, J lost 9 bases, and 18 bases lay in between. Germline CDR1 reads SGHRS; CDR2 reads YFSETQ. CDR3 length equals 14 residues.

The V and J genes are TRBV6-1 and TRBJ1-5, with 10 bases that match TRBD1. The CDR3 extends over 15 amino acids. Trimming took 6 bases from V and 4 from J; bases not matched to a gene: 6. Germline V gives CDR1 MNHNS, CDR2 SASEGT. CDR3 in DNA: TGTGCCAGCAGGAAGGGACAGGGGATAAATCAGCCCCAGCATTTT. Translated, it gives CASRKGQGINQPQHF.

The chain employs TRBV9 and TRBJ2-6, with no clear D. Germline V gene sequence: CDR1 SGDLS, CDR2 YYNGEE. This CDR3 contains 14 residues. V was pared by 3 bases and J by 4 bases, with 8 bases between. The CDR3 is CASSGGYGANVLTF. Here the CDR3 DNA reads TGTGCCAGCAGCGGGGGATACGGGGCCAACGTCCTGACTTTC. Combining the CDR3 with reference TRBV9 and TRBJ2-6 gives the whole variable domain DSGVTQTPKHLITATGQRVTLRCSPRSGDLSVYWYQQSLDQGLQFLIQYYNGEERAKGNILERFSAQQFPDLHSELNLSSLELGDSALYFCASSGGYGANVLTFGAGSRLTVL.

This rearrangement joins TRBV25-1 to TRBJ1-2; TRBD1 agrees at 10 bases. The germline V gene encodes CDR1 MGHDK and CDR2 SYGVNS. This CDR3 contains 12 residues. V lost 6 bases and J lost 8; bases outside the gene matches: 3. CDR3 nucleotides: TGTGCCAGCAGCGACAGGGGGCACGGCTACACCTTC. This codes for CASSDRGHGYTF.

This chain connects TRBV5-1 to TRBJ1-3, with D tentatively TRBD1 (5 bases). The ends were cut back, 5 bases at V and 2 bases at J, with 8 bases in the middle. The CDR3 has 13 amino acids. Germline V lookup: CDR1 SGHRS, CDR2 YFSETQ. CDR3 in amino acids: CASSVGAGNTIYF. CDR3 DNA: TGCGCCAGCAGTGTGGGGGCTGGAAACACCATATATTTT.

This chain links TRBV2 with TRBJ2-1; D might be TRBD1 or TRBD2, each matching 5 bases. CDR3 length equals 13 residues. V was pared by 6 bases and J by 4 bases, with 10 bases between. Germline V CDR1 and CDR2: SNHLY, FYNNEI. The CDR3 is CASSGDPYNEQFF. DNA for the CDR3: TGTGCCAGCAGCGGGGACCCATACAATGAGCAGTTCTTC.

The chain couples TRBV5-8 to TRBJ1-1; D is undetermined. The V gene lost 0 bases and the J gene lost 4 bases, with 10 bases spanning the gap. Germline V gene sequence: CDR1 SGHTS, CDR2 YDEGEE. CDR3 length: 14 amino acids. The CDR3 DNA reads TGTGCCAGCAGCTTGGGGATTTGGAGCACTGAAGCTTTCTTT. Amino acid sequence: CASSLGIWSTEAFF.

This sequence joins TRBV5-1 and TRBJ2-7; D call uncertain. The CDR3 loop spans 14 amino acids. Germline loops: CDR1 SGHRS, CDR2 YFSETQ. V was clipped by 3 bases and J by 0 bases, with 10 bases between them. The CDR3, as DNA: TGCGCCAGCAGCTCCGTACCGAGCTCCTACGAGCAGTACTTC. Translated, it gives CASSSVPSSYEQYF.

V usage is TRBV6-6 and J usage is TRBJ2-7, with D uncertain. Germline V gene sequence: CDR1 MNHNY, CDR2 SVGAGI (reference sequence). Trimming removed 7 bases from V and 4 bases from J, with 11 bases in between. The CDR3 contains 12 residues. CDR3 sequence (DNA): TGTGCCAGCACCCTCGACCAATACGAGCAGTACTTC. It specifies CASTLDQYEQYF.

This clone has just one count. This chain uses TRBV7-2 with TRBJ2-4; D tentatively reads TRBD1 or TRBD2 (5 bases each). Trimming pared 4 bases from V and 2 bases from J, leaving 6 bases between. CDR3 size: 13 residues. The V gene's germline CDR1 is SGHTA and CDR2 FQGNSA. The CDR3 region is CASSSGPKNIQYF. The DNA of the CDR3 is TGTGCCAGCAGCTCGGGGCCCAAAAACATTCAGTACTTC.

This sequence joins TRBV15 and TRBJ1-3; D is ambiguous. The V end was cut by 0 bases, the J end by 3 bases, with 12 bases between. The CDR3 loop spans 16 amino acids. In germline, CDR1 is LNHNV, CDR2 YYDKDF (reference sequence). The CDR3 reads CATSREGPRVGNTIYF. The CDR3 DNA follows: TGTGCCACCAGCAGAGAGGGTCCCCGGGTTGGAAACACCATATATTTT.

CDR3 DNA: TGCGCCAGCAGCCGTGTGATGTCGAATACAATGCAGTACTTC. Translated: CASSRVMSNTMQYF. The chain couples TRBV4-1 to TRBJ2-7; no reliable D call. Looked up from germline, CDR1 is MGHRA and CDR2 is YSYEKL. The CDR3 is 14 residues long. Trimming cost V 4 bases and J 9 bases, with 19 bases left between them.

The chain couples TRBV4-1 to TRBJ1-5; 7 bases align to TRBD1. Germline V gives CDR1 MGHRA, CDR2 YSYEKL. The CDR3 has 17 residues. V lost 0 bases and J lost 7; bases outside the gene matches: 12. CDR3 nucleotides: TGCGCCAGCAGCCAAGATGTCCCGACAGGGCGGTGGCAGCCCCAGCATTTT. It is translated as CASSQDVPTGRWQPQHF.

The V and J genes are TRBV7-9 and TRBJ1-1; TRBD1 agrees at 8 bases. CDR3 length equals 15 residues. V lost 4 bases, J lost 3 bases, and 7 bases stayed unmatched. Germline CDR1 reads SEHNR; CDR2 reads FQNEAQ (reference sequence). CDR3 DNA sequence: TGTGCCAGCAGCTCCCGACAGGGGCTGCACACTGAAGCTTTCTTT. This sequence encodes CASSSRQGLHTEAFF.

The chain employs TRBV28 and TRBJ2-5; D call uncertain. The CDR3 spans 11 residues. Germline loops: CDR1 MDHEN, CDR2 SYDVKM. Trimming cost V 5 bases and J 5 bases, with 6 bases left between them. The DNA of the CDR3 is TGTGCCAGCAGTGAGAGGGAGACCCAGTACTTC. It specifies CASSERETQYF.

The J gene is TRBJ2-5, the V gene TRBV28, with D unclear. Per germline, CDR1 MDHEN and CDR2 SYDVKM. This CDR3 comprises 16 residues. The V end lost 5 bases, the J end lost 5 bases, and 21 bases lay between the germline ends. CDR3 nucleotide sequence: TGTGCCAGCAGTCCATCCGGCATCAAAAGTTGGGAGACCCAGTACTTC. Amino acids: CASSPSGIKSWETQYF.

The CDR3 DNA reads TGTGCCAGCAGCTTAGGAAGACAATCTAATGAAAAACTGTTTTTT. Protein sequence: CASSLGRQSNEKLFF. This chain connects TRBV7-8 to TRBJ1-4; D unclear. Trimming pared 1 base from V and 3 bases from J, leaving 9 bases between. The length of the CDR3 is 15 residues. Per germline, CDR1 SGHVS and CDR2 FQNEAQ.

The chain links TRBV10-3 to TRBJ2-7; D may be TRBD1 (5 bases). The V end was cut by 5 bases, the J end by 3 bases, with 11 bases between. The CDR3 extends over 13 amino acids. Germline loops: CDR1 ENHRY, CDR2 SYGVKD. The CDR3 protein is CAISRGSNYEQYF. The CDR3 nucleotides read TGTGCCATCAGTAGGGGATCGAACTACGAGCAGTACTTC.

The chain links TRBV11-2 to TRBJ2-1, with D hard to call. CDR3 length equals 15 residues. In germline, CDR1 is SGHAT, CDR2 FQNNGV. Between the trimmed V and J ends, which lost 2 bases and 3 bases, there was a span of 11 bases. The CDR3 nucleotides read TGTGCCAGCAGCTTATGGATCGGAAACTACAATGAGCAGTTCTTC. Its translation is CASSLWIGNYNEQFF.

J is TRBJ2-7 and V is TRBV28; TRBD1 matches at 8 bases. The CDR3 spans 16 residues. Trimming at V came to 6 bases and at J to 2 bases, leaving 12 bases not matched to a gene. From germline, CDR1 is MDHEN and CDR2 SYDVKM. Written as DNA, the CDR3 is TGTGCCAGCAGCCCAACCCCCAGGGGGCCCACCTACGAGCAGTACTTC. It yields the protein CASSPTPRGPTYEQYF. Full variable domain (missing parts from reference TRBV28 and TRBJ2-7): DVKVTQSSRYLVKRTGEKVFLECVQDMDHENMFWYRQDPGLGLRLIYFSYDVKMKEKGDIPEGYSVSREKKERFSLILESASTNQTSMYLCASSPTPRGPTYEQYFGPGTRLTVT.

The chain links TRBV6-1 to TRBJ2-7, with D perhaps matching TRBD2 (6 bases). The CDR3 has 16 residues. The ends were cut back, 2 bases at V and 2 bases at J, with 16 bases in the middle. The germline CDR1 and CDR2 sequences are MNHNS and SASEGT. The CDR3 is CASSELGGGGPYEQYF. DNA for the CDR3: TGTGCCAGCAGTGAACTGGGTGGTGGAGGGCCCTACGAGCAGTACTTC.

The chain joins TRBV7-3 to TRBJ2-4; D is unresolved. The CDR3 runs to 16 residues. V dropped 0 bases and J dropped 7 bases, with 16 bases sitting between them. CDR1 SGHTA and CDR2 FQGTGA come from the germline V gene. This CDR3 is CASSLTLPDGENIQYF. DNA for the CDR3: TGTGCCAGCAGCTTAACGTTACCGGACGGCGAGAACATTCAGTACTTC.

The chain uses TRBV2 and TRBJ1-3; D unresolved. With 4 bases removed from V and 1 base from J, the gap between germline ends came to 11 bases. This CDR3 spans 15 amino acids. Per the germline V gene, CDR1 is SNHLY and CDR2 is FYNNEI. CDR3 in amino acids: CASSGEQRSGNTIYF. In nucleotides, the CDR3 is TGTGCCAGCAGTGGTGAACAGAGATCTGGAAACACCATATATTTT.

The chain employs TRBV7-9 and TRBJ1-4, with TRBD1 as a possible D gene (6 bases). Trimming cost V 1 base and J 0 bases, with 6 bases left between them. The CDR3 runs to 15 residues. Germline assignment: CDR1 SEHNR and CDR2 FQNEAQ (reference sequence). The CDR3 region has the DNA TGTGCCAGCAGCTTAGGGACAGCAACTAATGAAAAACTGTTTTTT. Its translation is CASSLGTATNEKLFF. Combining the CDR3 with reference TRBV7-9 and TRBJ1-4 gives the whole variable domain DTGVSQNPRHKITKRGQNVTFRCDPISEHNRLYWYRQTLGQGPEFLTYFQNEAQLEKSRLLSDRFSAERPKGSFSTLEIQRTEQGDSAMYLCASSLGTATNEKLFFGSGTQLSVL.

DNA of the CDR3: TGCAGCGTTCCAGGGGTAGGGGAGACCCAGTACTTC. This encodes CSVPGVGETQYF. This sequence joins TRBV29-1 and TRBJ2-5; possible D gene TRBD1, 6 bases. Trimming cost V 5 bases and J 5 bases, with 12 bases left between them. The CDR3 contains 12 residues. Germline lookup yields CDR1 SQVTM and CDR2 ANQGSEA.

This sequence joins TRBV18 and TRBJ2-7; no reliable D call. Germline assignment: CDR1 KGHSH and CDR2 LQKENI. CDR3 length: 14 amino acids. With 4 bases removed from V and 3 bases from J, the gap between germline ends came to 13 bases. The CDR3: CASSLQVNYYEQYF. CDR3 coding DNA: TGTGCCAGCTCACTTCAGGTAAATTACTACGAGCAGTACTTC. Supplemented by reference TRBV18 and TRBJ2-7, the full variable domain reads NAGVMQNPRHLVRRRGQEARLRCSPMKGHSHVYWYRQLPEEGLKFMVYLQKENIIDESGMPKERFSAEFPKEGPSILRIQQVVRGDSAAYFCASSLQVNYYEQYFGPGTRLTVT.